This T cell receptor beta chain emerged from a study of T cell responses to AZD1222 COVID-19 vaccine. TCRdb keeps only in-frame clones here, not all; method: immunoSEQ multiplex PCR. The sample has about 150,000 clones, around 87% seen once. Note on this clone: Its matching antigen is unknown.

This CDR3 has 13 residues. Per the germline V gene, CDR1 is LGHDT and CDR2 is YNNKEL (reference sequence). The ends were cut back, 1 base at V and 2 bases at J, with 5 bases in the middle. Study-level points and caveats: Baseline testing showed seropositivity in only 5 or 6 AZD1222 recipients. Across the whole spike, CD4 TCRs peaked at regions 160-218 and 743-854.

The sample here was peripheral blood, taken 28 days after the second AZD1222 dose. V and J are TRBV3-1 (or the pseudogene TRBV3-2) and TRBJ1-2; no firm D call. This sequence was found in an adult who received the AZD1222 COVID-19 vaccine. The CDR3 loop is CASSQGINYGYTF. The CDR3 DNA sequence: TGTGCCAGCAGCCAAGGGATAAACTATGGCTACACCTTC.